This note documents a single T cell receptor beta chain sequence. The CDR3 totals 13 residues. Germline CDR1 SGHDN, CDR2 FVKESK. V was shortened by 5 bases and J by 7 bases, with 12 bases between the two germline ends. The data were taken from a study of blood T cell repertoires in COVID-19. Study as a whole: Both acute and convalescent COVID-19 samples were obtained from the United States, Italy and Spain.

Data came from immunoSEQ multiplex PCR; TCRdb stores just in-frame clones and leaves some out. The sample holds about 97,000 clones, around 90% seen once. The chain links TRBV14 to TRBJ2-1; D is uncertain. The receptor was isolated from a man over 45 with active COVID-19. The specimen sequenced was peripheral blood. This chain's CDR3 is CASSSFPENEQFF. The CDR3 nucleotides are TGTGCCAGCAGCTCCTTTCCAGAAAATGAGCAGTTCTTC.